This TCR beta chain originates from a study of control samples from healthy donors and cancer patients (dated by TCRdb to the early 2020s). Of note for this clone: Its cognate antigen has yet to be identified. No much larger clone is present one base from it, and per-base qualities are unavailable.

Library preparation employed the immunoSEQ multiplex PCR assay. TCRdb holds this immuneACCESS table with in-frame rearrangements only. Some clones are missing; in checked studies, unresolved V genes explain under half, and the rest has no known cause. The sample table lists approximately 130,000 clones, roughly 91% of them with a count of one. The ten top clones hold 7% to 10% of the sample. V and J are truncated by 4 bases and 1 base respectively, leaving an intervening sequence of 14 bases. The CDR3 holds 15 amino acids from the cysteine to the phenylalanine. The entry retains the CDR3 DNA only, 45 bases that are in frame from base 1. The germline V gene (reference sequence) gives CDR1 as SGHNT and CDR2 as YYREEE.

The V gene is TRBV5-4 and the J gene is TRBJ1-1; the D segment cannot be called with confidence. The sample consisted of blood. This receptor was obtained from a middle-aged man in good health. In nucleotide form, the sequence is TGTGCCAGCAGCCGGGTGGGCAGAAGGAACACTGAAGCTTTCTTT. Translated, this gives CASSRVGRRNTEAFF.